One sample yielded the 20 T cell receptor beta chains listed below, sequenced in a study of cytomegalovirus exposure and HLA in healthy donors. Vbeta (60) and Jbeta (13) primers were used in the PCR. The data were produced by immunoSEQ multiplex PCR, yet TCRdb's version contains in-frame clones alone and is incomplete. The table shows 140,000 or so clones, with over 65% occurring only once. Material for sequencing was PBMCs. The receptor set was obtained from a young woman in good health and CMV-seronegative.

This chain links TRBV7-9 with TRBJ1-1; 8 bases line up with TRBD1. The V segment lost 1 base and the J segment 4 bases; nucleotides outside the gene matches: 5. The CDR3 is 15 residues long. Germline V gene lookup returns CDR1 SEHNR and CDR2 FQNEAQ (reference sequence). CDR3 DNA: TGTGCCAGCAGCTTAGGAACAGGGGGGGCCACTGAAGCTTTCTTT. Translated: CASSLGTGGATEAFF.

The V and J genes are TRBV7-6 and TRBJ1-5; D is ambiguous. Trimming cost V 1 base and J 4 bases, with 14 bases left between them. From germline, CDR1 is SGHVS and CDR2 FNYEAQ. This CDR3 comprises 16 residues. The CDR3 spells CASSLGAEGENQPQHF. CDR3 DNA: TGTGCCAGCAGCTTAGGGGCGGAGGGAGAGAATCAGCCCCAGCATTTT.

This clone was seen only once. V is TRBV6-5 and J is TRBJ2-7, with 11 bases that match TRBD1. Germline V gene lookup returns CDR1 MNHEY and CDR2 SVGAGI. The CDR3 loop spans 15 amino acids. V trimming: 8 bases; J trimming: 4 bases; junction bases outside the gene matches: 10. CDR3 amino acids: CASLGAGQGEYEQYF. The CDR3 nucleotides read TGTGCCAGCCTGGGGGCGGGACAGGGGGAATACGAGCAGTACTTC.

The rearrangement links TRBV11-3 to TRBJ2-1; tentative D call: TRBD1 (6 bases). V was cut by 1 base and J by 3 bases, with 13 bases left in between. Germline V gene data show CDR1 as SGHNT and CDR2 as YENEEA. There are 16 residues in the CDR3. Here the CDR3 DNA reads TGTGCCAGCAGCTTAGGGAGTGGACAGTTCTACAATGAGCAGTTCTTC. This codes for CASSLGSGQFYNEQFF.

The CDR3 protein is CASSSRTGGGETQYF. DNA of the CDR3: TGTGCCAGCAGCTCCAGGACAGGGGGCGGGGAGACCCAGTACTTC. This chain connects TRBV11-1 to TRBJ2-5; 11 nucleotides agree with TRBD1. This CDR3 region has 15 residues. The V gene end was trimmed by 4 bases and the J gene end by 5 bases; junction bases not matched to a gene: 6. The germline CDR1 and CDR2 sequences are SGHAT and FQDESV (reference sequence).

CDR3 in amino acids: CASSEGAETQYF. Here the CDR3 DNA reads TGTGCCAGCTCCGAGGGGGCGGAGACCCAGTACTTC. This sequence joins TRBV28 and TRBJ2-5; TRBD1 agrees at 7 bases. J was trimmed by 5 bases and V by 8 bases; bases with no gene match: 5. CDR1 is MDHEN and CDR2 is SYDVKM in the germline V gene. CDR3 length: 12 residues.

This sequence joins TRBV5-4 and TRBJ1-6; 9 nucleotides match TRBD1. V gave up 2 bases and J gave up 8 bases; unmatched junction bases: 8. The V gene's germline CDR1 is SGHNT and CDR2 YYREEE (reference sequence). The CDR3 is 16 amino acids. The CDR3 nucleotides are TGTGCCAGCAGCTTATTCGGGACAGGGTTATATTCACCCCTCCACTTT. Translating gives CASSLFGTGLYSPLHF.

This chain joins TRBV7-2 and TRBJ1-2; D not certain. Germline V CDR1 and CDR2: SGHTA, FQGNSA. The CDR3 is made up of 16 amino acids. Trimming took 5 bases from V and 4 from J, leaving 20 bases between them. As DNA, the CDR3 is TGTGCCAGCAGCACCCAGAGTGACACCATTGCCTATGGCTACACCTTC. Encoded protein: CASSTQSDTIAYGYTF.

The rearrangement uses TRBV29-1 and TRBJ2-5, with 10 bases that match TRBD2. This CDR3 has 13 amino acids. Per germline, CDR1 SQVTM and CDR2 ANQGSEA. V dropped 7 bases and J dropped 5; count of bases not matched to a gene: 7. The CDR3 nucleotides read TGCAGCGACTTAGCGGGAGGAGGGGAGACCCAGTACTTC. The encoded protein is CSDLAGGGETQYF. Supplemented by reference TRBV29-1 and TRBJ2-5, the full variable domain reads SAVISQKPSRDICQRGTSLTIQCQVDSQVTMMFWYRQQPGQSLTLIATANQGSEATYESGFVIDKFPISRPNLTFSTLTVSNMSPEDSSIYLCSDLAGGGETQYFGPGTRLLVL.

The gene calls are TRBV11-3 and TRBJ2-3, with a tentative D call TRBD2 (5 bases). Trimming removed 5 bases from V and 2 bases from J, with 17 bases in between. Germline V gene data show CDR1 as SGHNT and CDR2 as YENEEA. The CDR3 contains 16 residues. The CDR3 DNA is TGTGCCAGCAGCATCGGACTCGCGTCGTACACAGATACGCAGTATTTT. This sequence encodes CASSIGLASYTDTQYF.

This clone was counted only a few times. In nucleotides, the CDR3 is TGTGCCAGCAGCTTAGGACTGACTAATTCACCCCTCCACTTT. Translating it yields CASSLGLTNSPLHF. The rearrangement links TRBV7-8 to TRBJ1-6; D remains ambiguous. The CDR3 has 14 residues. Germline V gene data show CDR1 as SGHVS and CDR2 as FQNEAQ. V was trimmed by 1 base and J by 6 bases, leaving 7 bases between them.

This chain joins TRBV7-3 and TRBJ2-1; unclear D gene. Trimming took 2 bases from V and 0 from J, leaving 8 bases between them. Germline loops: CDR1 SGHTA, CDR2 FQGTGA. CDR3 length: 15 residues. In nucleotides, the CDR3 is TGTGCCAGCAGCTTACAATCCGGCTCCTACAATGAGCAGTTCTTC. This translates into CASSLQSGSYNEQFF.

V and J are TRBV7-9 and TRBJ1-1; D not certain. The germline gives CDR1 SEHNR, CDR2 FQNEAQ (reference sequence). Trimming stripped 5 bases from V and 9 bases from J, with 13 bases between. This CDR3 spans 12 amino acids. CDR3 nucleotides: TGTGCCAGCAGCGACCACAGTAACCAAGCTTTCTTT. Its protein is CASSDHSNQAFF. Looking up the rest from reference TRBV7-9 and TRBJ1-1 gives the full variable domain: DTGVSQNPRHKITKRGQNVTFRCDPISEHNRLYWYRQTLGQGPEFLTYFQNEAQLEKSRLLSDRFSAERPKGSFSTLEIQRTEQGDSAMYLCASSDHSNQAFFGQGTRLTVV.

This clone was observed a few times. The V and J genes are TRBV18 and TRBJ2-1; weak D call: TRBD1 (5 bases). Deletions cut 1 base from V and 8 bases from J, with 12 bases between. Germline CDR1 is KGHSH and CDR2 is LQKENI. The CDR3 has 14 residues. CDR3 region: CASSPLTGDDEQFF. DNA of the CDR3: TGTGCCAGCTCACCACTAACAGGTGACGATGAGCAGTTCTTC.

The CDR3 loop is CSVREQGPGELFF. DNA of the CDR3: TGCAGCGTACGGGAACAAGGGCCCGGGGAGCTGTTTTTT. The chain uses TRBV29-1 and TRBJ2-2; perhaps TRBD2 as D (5 bases). Trimming pared 6 bases from V and 6 bases from J, leaving 14 bases between. There are 13 residues in the CDR3. CDR1 is SQVTM and CDR2 is ANQGSEA in the germline V gene.

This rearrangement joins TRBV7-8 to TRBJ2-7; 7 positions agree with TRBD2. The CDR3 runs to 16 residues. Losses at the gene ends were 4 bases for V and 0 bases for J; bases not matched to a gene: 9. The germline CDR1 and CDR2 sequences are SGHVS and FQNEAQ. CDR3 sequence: CASSWLGGSSSYEQYF. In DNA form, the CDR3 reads TGTGCCAGCAGCTGGCTGGGGGGGAGTAGCTCCTACGAGCAGTACTTC.

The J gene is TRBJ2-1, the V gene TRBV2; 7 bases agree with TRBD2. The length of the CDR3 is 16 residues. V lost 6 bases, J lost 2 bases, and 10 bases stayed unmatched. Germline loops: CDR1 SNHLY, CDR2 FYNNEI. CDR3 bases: TGTGCCAGCAGCAAAGGTTGGACTAGTACCTACAATGAGCAGTTCTTC. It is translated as CASSKGWTSTYNEQFF.

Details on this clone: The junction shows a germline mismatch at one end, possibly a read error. CDR3 sequence (DNA): TGTGCCAGCAGCTTACCATCCACGGGCTCAGGGGGCCTTCAAGGGACCCAGTACTTC. Its protein is CASSLPSTGSGGLQGTQYF. The chain recombines TRBV7-6 with TRBJ2-5; 8 nucleotides align to TRBD1. CDR1 and CDR2 from the germline V gene are SGHVS and FNYEAQ. This CDR3 contains 19 residues.

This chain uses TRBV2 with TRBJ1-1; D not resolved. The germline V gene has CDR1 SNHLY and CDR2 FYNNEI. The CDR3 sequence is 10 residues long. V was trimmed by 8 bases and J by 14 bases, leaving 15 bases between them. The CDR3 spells CASLLEVVFF. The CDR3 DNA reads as TGTGCCAGCCTTCTCGAGGTAGTGTTCTTT.

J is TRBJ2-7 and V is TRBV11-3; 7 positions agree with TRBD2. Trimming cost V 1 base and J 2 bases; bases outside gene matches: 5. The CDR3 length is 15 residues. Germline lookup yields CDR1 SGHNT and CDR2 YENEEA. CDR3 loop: CASSLGAGATYEQYF. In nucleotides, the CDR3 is TGTGCCAGCAGCTTAGGGGCGGGAGCCACCTACGAGCAGTACTTC.